This T cell receptor beta chain was observed in a study of T cell repertoires in cytomegalovirus infection. Study-wide background: Both CMV infection and a matching HLA type were indicated by public TCR beta signatures.

TCRdb used MiXCR to reprocess the reads, holding one entry per CDR3 protein. The table shows some 180,000 distinct CDR3 sequences, with about 15% occurring only once. With respect to this clonotype: Its antigen is as yet unknown.

Findings and limits, study-wide: Summed frequency of shared TCR beta families picked out CMV carriers who also had the relevant HLA. HLA-C-restricted TCR beta clonotypes specific for CMV led the ex vivo response.

V trimming: 3 bases; J trimming: 10 bases; junction bases outside the gene matches: 5. The CDR3 covers 12 residues. The chain carries TRBV12-3 or TRBV12-4 and TRBJ1-2; 7 nucleotides agree with TRBD1. The TCR sequence derives from a human donor in good health (CMV status not recorded). Some clones in this sample may be carry-over from other donors' samples. The specimen sequenced was CD8+ T cells from PBMCs. DNA of the CDR3: TGTGCCAGCAGTTTGGGACAGCCCCTCTACACCTTC. Translated: CASSLGQPLYTF.